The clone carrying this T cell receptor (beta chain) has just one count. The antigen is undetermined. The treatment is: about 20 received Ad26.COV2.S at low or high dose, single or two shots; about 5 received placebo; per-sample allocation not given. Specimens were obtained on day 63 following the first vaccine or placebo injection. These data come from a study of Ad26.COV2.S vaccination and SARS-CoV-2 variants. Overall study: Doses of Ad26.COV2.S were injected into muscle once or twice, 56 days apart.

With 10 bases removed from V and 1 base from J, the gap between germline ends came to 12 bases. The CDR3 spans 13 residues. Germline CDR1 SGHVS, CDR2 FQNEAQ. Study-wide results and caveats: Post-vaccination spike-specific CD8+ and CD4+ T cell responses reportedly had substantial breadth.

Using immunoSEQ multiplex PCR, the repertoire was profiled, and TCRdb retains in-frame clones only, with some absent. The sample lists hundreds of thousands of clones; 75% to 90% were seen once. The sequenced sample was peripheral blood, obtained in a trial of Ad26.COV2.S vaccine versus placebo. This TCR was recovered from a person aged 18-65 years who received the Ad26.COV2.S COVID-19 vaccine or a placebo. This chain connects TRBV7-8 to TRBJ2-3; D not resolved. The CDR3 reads CATLGRGTDTQYF. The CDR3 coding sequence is TGTGCCACGCTTGGGCGAGGCACAGATACGCAGTATTTT.